This TCR beta chain was identified in a study of blood T cells in healthy people across ages. Per germline, CDR1 SGHRS and CDR2 YFSETQ. With V trimmed by 3 bases and J by 3 bases, 7 bases remained unmatched. This CDR3 spans 15 amino acids. The authors ran a second PCR of roughly 6 to 12 cycles using a sample-barcoded 5' primer and a J-beta primer mix. Researchers report that each sample yielded at least 3 million CDR3-containing paired-end reads. MiXCR was run by TCRdb on the 5' RACE reads, yielding one entry per CDR3 protein. The data show under 1 million distinct CDR3 sequences, 44% seen once. The TCR originated in a man aged 60 to 75 in good health. The J gene is TRBJ2-5, the V gene TRBV5-1, with TRBD1 matching over 8 bases. The sample consisted of blood. The CDR3 spells CASSSIPGQEETQYF. As DNA, the CDR3 is TGCGCCAGCAGCTCAATCCCGGGACAGGAAGAGACCCAGTACTTC.